These 28 T cell receptor beta chains originate from one sample sequenced in a study of neurological immune-mediated disorders. TCRdb used MiXCR to reprocess the 5' RACE reads, holding one entry per CDR3 protein. The sample records some 20,000 distinct CDR3 sequences, under 11% being singletons. Sequences were obtained from PBMCs. These receptor sequences come from a woman aged 60-70 years with HTLV-1-associated myelopathy (HAM/TSP).

The sample holds many counts of this clonotype. The chain has TRBV5-1 and TRBJ1-2, with unresolved D. CDR1 SGHRS and CDR2 YFSETQ come from the germline V gene. There are 14 residues in the CDR3. Trimming took off 1 base at V and 6 bases at J, with 13 bases between the two ends. CDR3 region: CASSLLTSGDGYTF. In DNA form, the CDR3 reads TGCGCCAGCAGCTTGCTTACGTCGGGAGATGGCTACACCTTC.

This clonotype was recorded at least ten times. Written as DNA, the CDR3 is TGCAGTGCTAGAGACCCTAGCGGGGTCGGTTACAATGAGCAGTTCTTC. Translation: CSARDPSGVGYNEQFF. The chain is built from TRBV20-1 and TRBJ2-1; 9 nucleotides match TRBD2. Germline CDR1 reads DFQATT; CDR2 reads SNEGSKA (reference sequence). The CDR3 is 16 residues long. After removal of 0 bases from V and 4 bases from J, the junction contained 7 bases not matched to a gene.

This clonotype was recorded many times. CDR3 coding DNA: TGTGCCACCGGAGCTGGCAGGGGGTGGATGGAAGCTTTCTTT. Translating it yields CATGAGRGWMEAFF. The chain joins TRBV15 to TRBJ1-1; 7 bases match TRBD1. The CDR3 length is 14 residues. J lost 8 bases, V lost 8 bases, and 14 bases had no gene match. Germline V gene lookup returns CDR1 LNHNV and CDR2 YYDKDF (reference sequence).

This clonotype was seen many times. This chain uses TRBV29-1 with TRBJ1-2, with 7 bases identical to TRBD1. The CDR3 has 13 residues. The ends lost 0 bases at V and 3 bases at J; junction bases unmatched: 1. Germline CDR1 and CDR2: SQVTM and ANQGSEA. CDR3 protein: CSVEETGYYGYTF. CDR3 in DNA: TGCAGCGTTGAAGAGACAGGGTACTATGGCTACACCTTC.

In this sample, this clonotype turned up many times. V gene TRBV20-1 combines with J gene TRBJ1-2; possible D gene TRBD1, 5 bases. Looked up from germline, CDR1 is DFQATT and CDR2 is SNEGSKA (reference sequence). Trimming cost V 3 bases and J 4 bases, with 12 bases left between them. The CDR3 length is 13 residues. The CDR3 DNA reads TGCAGTGCTAGTGGGAGGGGCCTCTATGGCTACACCTTC. This encodes CSASGRGLYGYTF.

This clonotype came up many times. J is TRBJ2-7 and V is TRBV21-1; the D call TRBD1 from the table was never checked on the DNA. TRBV21-1 constitutes a pseudogene. The CDR3 has 14 amino acids. The CDR3 sequence is CASTTSGGRLKQYF. The CDR3 DNA sequence: TGTGCCAGCACCACCTCCGGGGGGCGCTTGAAGCAGTACTTC.

This clonotype came up many times. The genes are TRBV20-1 and TRBJ2-1; TRBD2 might be the D (6 bases). This CDR3 has 15 residues. The germline gives CDR1 DFQATT, CDR2 SNEGSKA (reference sequence). Trimming left V 1 base short and J 3 bases short, with 13 bases between. The CDR3 sequence: CSARGARENYNEQFF. The DNA of the CDR3 is TGCAGTGCTAGAGGTGCCCGGGAGAACTACAATGAGCAGTTCTTC.

This clonotype has at least ten counts. The chain uses TRBV5-1 and TRBJ1-1; TRBD1 matches at 7 bases. The CDR3 length is 13 residues. Trimming removed 5 bases from V and 1 base from J; junction bases left unmatched: 2. CDR1 is SGHRS, CDR2 YFSETQ, per germline. CDR3 sequence reads: CASRGTANTEAFF. CDR3 nucleotide sequence: TGCGCCAGCAGAGGGACAGCGAACACTGAAGCTTTCTTT.

This clonotype was seen ten or more times. The J gene is TRBJ1-1, the V gene TRBV20-1; perhaps TRBD1 as D (6 bases). Per the germline V gene, CDR1 is DFQATT and CDR2 is SNEGSKA (reference sequence). Trimming shortened V by 3 bases and J by 0 bases, and 17 bases separated the two germline ends. This CDR3 is 16 amino acids long. The CDR3 spells CSARRGTGNMNTEAFF. CDR3 in DNA: TGCAGTGCTAGGAGGGGCACAGGGAACATGAACACTGAAGCTTTCTTT.

This clonotype has a count of ten or more. The CDR3 spells CASSPYLTGFFESLNGFSEKLFF. DNA for the CDR3: TGTGCCAGCAGCCCATACTTGACAGGGTTCTTTGAGTCCCTGAACGGATTTTCGGAAAAACTGTTTTTT. This sequence joins TRBV7-8 and TRBJ1-4; 7 positions match TRBD1. V gave up 5 bases and J gave up 8 bases; unmatched junction bases: 35. CDR1 is SGHVS and CDR2 is FQNEAQ in the germline V gene. This CDR3 comprises 23 residues.

This clonotype was found many times. This rearrangement joins TRBV20-1 to TRBJ2-5; D is unclear. With 8 bases removed from V and 5 bases from J, the gap between germline ends came to 21 bases. The V gene's germline CDR1 is DFQATT and CDR2 SNEGSKA (reference sequence). There are 14 residues in the CDR3. CDR3: CSPKARGWVETQYF. The CDR3 nucleotides read TGCAGTCCTAAGGCCCGTGGATGGGTGGAGACCCAGTACTTC.

This clonotype has a count of ten or more. This chain uses TRBV5-1 with TRBJ2-2, with D unresolved. Trimming stripped 5 bases from V and 0 bases from J, with 8 bases between. The CDR3 runs 14 residues. Per germline, CDR1 SGHRS and CDR2 YFSETQ. CDR3 in amino acids: CASSSLSNTGELFF. CDR3 coding DNA: TGCGCCAGCAGTTCCCTATCGAACACCGGGGAGCTGTTTTTT.

This clonotype was detected many times. J is TRBJ2-1 and V is TRBV7-9, with unresolved D. Trimming shortened V by 1 base and J by 7 bases, and 17 bases separated the two germline ends. The CDR3 length is 16 residues. Germline CDR1 SEHNR, CDR2 FQNEAQ (reference sequence). The CDR3: CASSLVGPVATNEQFF. The CDR3 region has the DNA TGTGCCAGCAGCTTAGTTGGCCCAGTTGCAACGAATGAGCAGTTCTTC.

In this sample, this clonotype turned up many times. V is TRBV5-6 and J is TRBJ2-1; D gene ambiguous. Trimming took off 2 bases at V and 0 bases at J, with 15 bases between the two ends. CDR3 length equals 17 residues. The germline gives CDR1 SGHDT, CDR2 YYEEEE. CDR3 residues: CASSFVAAVSSYNEQFF. DNA of the CDR3: TGTGCCAGCAGCTTCGTGGCGGCGGTTAGCTCCTACAATGAGCAGTTCTTC.

Ten or more counts support this clonotype. The CDR3 region has the DNA TGCGCCAGCAGCTATAGGGGGGGGAGCTCCTACAATGAGCAGTTCTTC. Encoded protein: CASSYRGGSSYNEQFF. This chain connects TRBV5-1 to TRBJ2-1; D is perhaps TRBD2 (7 bases). The CDR3 length is 16 residues. CDR1 SGHRS and CDR2 YFSETQ come from the germline V gene. Trimming removed 3 bases from V and 0 bases from J, with 13 bases in between.

By share of the sample, this clonotype is medium-sized. V and J are TRBV4-2 and TRBJ2-7; 8 bases map to TRBD1. V gave up 4 bases and J gave up 0 bases; unmatched junction bases: 8. CDR3 length equals 16 residues. CDR1 is LGHNA, CDR2 YNFKEQ, per germline. The CDR3 DNA sequence: TGTGCCAGCAGCCCCCGACAGGGGAAAAGCTCCTACGAGCAGTACTTC. This gives the protein CASSPRQGKSSYEQYF.

This clonotype was recorded many times. A much larger clone differs by one base, so this may be a read error. The rearrangement links TRBV5-1 to TRBJ1-1, with 7 bases fitting TRBD1. The length of the CDR3 is 14 residues. Per germline, CDR1 SGHRS and CDR2 YFSETQ. The V segment lost 1 base and the J segment 0 bases; nucleotides outside the gene matches: 0. The CDR3 spells CASSLTGVNTEAFF. In DNA, the CDR3 is TGCGCCAGCAGCTTGACAGGGGTGAACACTGAAGCTTTCTTT.

There are many counts of this clonotype. The V call is TRBV6-6, the J call TRBJ1-5; TRBD1 might be the D (5 bases). Trimming removed 6 bases at V and 7 bases at J, with 16 bases between. Germline V lookup: CDR1 MNHNY, CDR2 SVGAGI (reference sequence). The CDR3 has 14 amino acids. As DNA, the CDR3 is TGTGCCAGCAGAGGAACCCAGGGAAGACAGCCCCAGCATTTT. It encodes CASRGTQGRQPQHF.

The sample holds many counts of this clonotype. This sequence joins TRBV7-9 and TRBJ2-3; 13 bases fit TRBD2. Germline V CDR1 and CDR2: SEHNR, FQNEAQ (reference sequence). The length of the CDR3 is 18 residues. J lost 11 bases, V lost 10 bases, and 24 bases had no gene match. CDR3 region: CATEVKLAGGAPHRLQYF. As DNA, the CDR3 is TGTGCCACCGAAGTGAAACTAGCGGGGGGGGCCCCACATAGATTGCAGTATTTT.

The table lists this clonotype with many counts. The V gene is TRBV20-1, the J gene TRBJ2-7, with unresolved D. From germline, CDR1 is DFQATT and CDR2 SNEGSKA (reference sequence). The germline V and J ends were trimmed by 4 bases and 2 bases, with 12 bases remaining between them. The CDR3 length is 13 residues. The CDR3 region is CSATAGSAYEQYF. The CDR3 nucleotides read TGCAGTGCTACCGCTGGATCCGCCTACGAGCAGTACTTC.

This clonotype has a count of ten or more. This chain uses TRBV5-1 with TRBJ2-7, with D tentatively TRBD1 (6 bases). CDR1 is SGHRS, CDR2 YFSETQ, per germline. V dropped 6 bases and J dropped 0 bases, with 13 bases sitting between them. CDR3 length equals 14 residues. This CDR3 reads CASKKNRDSYEQYF. The CDR3 DNA sequence: TGCGCCAGCAAGAAAAACAGGGACTCCTACGAGCAGTACTTC.

This clonotype has ten or more counts. V usage is TRBV20-1 and J usage is TRBJ1-1; D gene uncertain. The CDR3 contains 14 residues. V shed 0 bases and J shed 0 bases, with 8 bases lying between them. CDR1 is DFQATT, CDR2 SNEGSKA, per germline (reference sequence). CDR3 amino acids: CSARDHGVNTEAFF. CDR3 sequence (DNA): TGCAGTGCTAGAGACCACGGGGTGAACACTGAAGCTTTCTTT.

This clonotype was seen only a few times. The rearrangement uses TRBV6-1 and TRBJ2-2, with a possible D match to TRBD2 (7 bases). The germline V gene encodes CDR1 MNHNS and CDR2 SASEGT. The CDR3 spans 15 residues. Trimming stripped 5 bases from V and 6 bases from J, with 16 bases between. The CDR3 sequence is CASSKGGGDSGELFF. For the CDR3, the DNA is TGTGCCAGCAGTAAGGGGGGGGGGGACTCCGGGGAGCTGTTTTTT.

The V call is TRBV25-1, the J call TRBJ2-5; 7 bases agree with TRBD1. This CDR3 comprises 14 residues. Germline CDR1 is MGHDK and CDR2 is SYGVNS. With V trimmed by 3 bases and J by 1 base, 2 bases remained unmatched. The CDR3 sequence is CASSDRGFQETQYF. DNA of the CDR3: TGTGCCAGCAGTGACAGGGGGTTCCAAGAGACCCAGTACTTC.

This chain links TRBV9 with TRBJ2-1, with D possibly matching TRBD2 (6 bases). CDR3 size: 16 residues. CDR1 is SGDLS, CDR2 YYNGEE, per germline. V shed 0 bases and J shed 6 bases, with 16 bases lying between them. CDR3 loop: CASSVDPGGAANEQFF. CDR3 DNA sequence: TGTGCCAGCAGCGTAGACCCCGGCGGGGCGGCCAATGAGCAGTTCTTC.

This clonotype was recorded many times. The V call is TRBV20-1, the J call TRBJ2-1; D is unresolved. CDR3 length: 13 amino acids. The germline CDR1 and CDR2 sequences are DFQATT and SNEGSKA (reference sequence). Deletions cut 4 bases from V and 0 bases from J, with 7 bases between. The CDR3 loop is CSANSLSYNEQFF. In DNA, the CDR3 is TGCAGTGCTAACAGTCTCTCCTACAATGAGCAGTTCTTC.

At least ten counts were recorded for this clonotype. The V gene is TRBV27, the J gene TRBJ2-3, with 10 bases identical to TRBD2. The length of the CDR3 is 17 residues. Germline V gives CDR1 MNHEY, CDR2 SMNVEV (reference sequence). Germline trimming cut 1 base from V and 4 bases from J; bases unmatched to any gene: 8. The CDR3 loop is CASSLWGSGGTPDTQYF. CDR3 sequence (DNA): TGTGCCAGCAGTTTATGGGGTAGCGGGGGGACCCCAGATACGCAGTATTTT.

This clonotype was counted between two and nine times. The genes are TRBV6-5 and TRBJ2-4, with D perhaps matching TRBD2 (5 bases). The CDR3 extends over 17 amino acids. Trimming took off 6 bases at V and 7 bases at J, with 25 bases between the two ends. Germline V gives CDR1 MNHEY, CDR2 SVGAGI. The CDR3 here is CASSPKSRGMVSNIQYF. CDR3 in DNA: TGTGCCAGCAGCCCAAAGTCTCGGGGTATGGTATCGAACATTCAGTACTTC.